A selection of T cell receptor beta chains follows, all from one sample in a study of vaccination effects on CD4 cells after COVID-19. Sequencing was performed with immunoSEQ multiplex PCR; in TCRdb, only in-frame clones are kept and a portion is missing. The sample comprises around 69,000 clones, about 74% of which are singletons, and roughly 1.6% rests with the top ten. These receptors lack a known antigen. The sequences come from CD4+ T cells from PBMCs cultured with HCoV-229E spike peptides, collected after COVID-19 vaccination. These receptors came from a human donor who received a COVID-19 vaccine. Both conserved end residues are part of each CDR3. D genes are given only for firm matches. Clone size is given for some rows only: seen once, a few or many times, or a class if the clone is expanded.

D	V	J	size	DNA	CDR3
TRBD1	TRBV2	TRBJ2-3	NA	TGTGCCAGAGACAGGGGATCGGATACGCAGTATTTT	CARDRGSDTQYF
NA	TRBV29-1	TRBJ2-5	NA	TGCAGCGTTGTAGGCATCCAAGAGACCCAGTACTTC	CSVVGIQETQYF
NA	TRBV19	TRBJ2-2	NA	TGTGCCAGTAGTTCCTCGGTCACCGGGGAGCTGTTTTTT	CASSSSVTGELFF
TRBD1	TRBV9	TRBJ1-4	few	TGTGCCAGCAGTAGACGACAGGGGGATGAAAAACTGTTTTTT	CASSRRQGDEKLFF
TRBD2	TRBV5-1	TRBJ2-3	once	TGCGCCAGCAGCACGGGACTAGCGGGGGGGACAGATACGCAGTATTTT	CASSTGLAGGTDTQYF
NA	TRBV3-1/TRBV3-2	TRBJ1-4	NA	TGTGCCAGCAGCCAAGCGAGGGATTTTAATGAAAAACTGTTTTTT	CASSQARDFNEKLFF
TRBD2	TRBV7-8	TRBJ2-3	NA	TGTGCCAGCAGCCCAGCGAGGGTAGCGGGGTCGGATACGCAGTATTTT	CASSPARVAGSDTQYF
NA	TRBV7-2	TRBJ1-2	NA	TGTGCCAGCAGCTTAGCCGTAAACTATGGCTACACCTTC	CASSLAVNYGYTF
NA	TRBV20-1	TRBJ1-6	NA	TGCAGTGCTAGTATGGGGTCTTTCAATTCACCCCTCCACTTT	CSASMGSFNSPLHF
TRBD2	TRBV3-1/TRBV3-2	TRBJ2-3	once	TGTGCCAGCAGCCAGACTAGCGGGGGCACAGATACGCAGTATTTT	CASSQTSGGTDTQYF
NA	TRBV14	TRBJ2-5	NA	TGTGCCAGCAGCCAAGCCCGGGGTTTTGAGACCCAGTACTTC	CASSQARGFETQYF
NA	TRBV6-5	TRBJ1-1	NA	TGTGCCAGCAGCACCAAGGGGAACACTGAAGCTTTCTTT	CASSTKGNTEAFF
TRBD1	TRBV30	TRBJ1-3	few	TGTGCCTGGAGGATAGGGGACAGGGGAGGAAACACCATATATTTT	CAWRIGDRGGNTIYF
TRBD2	TRBV4-1	TRBJ2-1	NA	TGCGCCAGCAGCCAAGAGCCGTCAAGCGGGGGGCTTAGCTCCTACAATGAGCAGTTCTTC	CASSQEPSSGGLSSYNEQFF
NA	TRBV10-3	TRBJ2-4	NA	TGTGCCATCAGCGTGTCCCAAGGGGGAAACATTCAGTACTTC	CAISVSQGGNIQYF
NA	TRBV6-1	TRBJ1-6	few	TGTGCCAGCACCGACGGGGTCTTTGATTCACCCCTCCACTTT	CASTDGVFDSPLHF
NA	TRBV24-1	TRBJ2-4	NA	TGTGCCACCAGTGCCCCCATTCACAGGGCTAAAAACATTCAGTACTTC	CATSAPIHRAKNIQYF
TRBD1	TRBV4-1	TRBJ1-1	NA	TGCGCCAGCAGCCAGAACAGGGGTGGCGGCACTGAAGCTTTCTTT	CASSQNRGGGTEAFF
NA	TRBV3-1/TRBV3-2	TRBJ2-1	few	TGTGCCAGCAGCCAACCCGGGCGTAACAATGAGCAGTTCTTC	CASSQPGRNNEQFF
TRBD1	TRBV6-2/TRBV6-3	TRBJ1-2	NA	TGTGCCAGCAGCTGGACAGGGGAGTGGGGCTACACCTTC	CASSWTGEWGYTF
NA	TRBV19	TRBJ1-1	NA	TGTGCCAGTAGTATTGTATCGTTGAGGGACACTGAAGCTTTCTTT	CASSIVSLRDTEAFF
NA	TRBV21-1	TRBJ1-5	NA	TGTGCCAGCCCCAACGGGCATAGCAATCAGCCCCAGCATTTT	CASPNGHSNQPQHF
TRBD2	TRBV24-1	TRBJ2-5	NA	TGTGCCACCAGTGATTTGGGGCGGGGGGCGACCCAAGAGACCCAGTACTTC	CATSDLGRGATQETQYF
TRBD1	TRBV15	TRBJ2-4	NA	TGTGCCACCAGGCGGACAGGGCGGCGGGAAAACATTCAGTACTTC	CATRRTGRRENIQYF
NA	TRBV28	TRBJ1-6	NA	TGTGCCAGCAGGCAGGGAGCAGATTCACCCCTCCACTTT	CASRQGADSPLHF
TRBD1	TRBV18	TRBJ1-1	NA	TGTGCCAGCTCGCCGTATAGCCCGGGACAGGGCGGGGAAGCTTTCTTT	CASSPYSPGQGGEAFF
TRBD1	TRBV2	TRBJ1-2	NA	TGTGCCAGCAGTGTTGAGACAGGGGGCGGCTACACCTTC	CASSVETGGGYTF
NA	TRBV24-1	TRBJ1-2	NA	TGTGCCACCAGTGATGAACAGGGATTGGGTGGCTACACCTTC	CATSDEQGLGGYTF
TRBD1	TRBV18	TRBJ2-2	NA	TGTGCCAGCTCGCAGGACAGGGCTGTTTTTACCGGGGAGCTGTTTTTT	CASSQDRAVFTGELFF
NA	TRBV9	TRBJ2-5	NA	TGTGCCAGCAGCGTAGGGACATTGATAGAGACCCAGTACTTC	CASSVGTLIETQYF
NA	TRBV5-8	TRBJ2-6	once	TGTGCCAGCAGCTCCTGGAGGGACGTCTCTGGGGCCAACGTCCTGACTTTC	CASSSWRDVSGANVLTF
NA	TRBV9	TRBJ2-2	NA	TGTGCCAGCAGTCCCGGGGGCCCGAACACCGGGGAGCTGTTTTTT	CASSPGGPNTGELFF
NA	TRBV30	TRBJ1-5	NA	TGTGCCTGGACCCCAGGAATTCCTAGCAATCAGCCCCAGCATTTT	CAWTPGIPSNQPQHF
TRBD1	TRBV7-2	TRBJ1-2	NA	TGTGCCAGCAGCATGGACAGGGACTATGGCTACACCTTC	CASSMDRDYGYTF
NA	TRBV4-1	TRBJ1-3	NA	TGCGCCAGCAGCCAAGTGACTGTGGTCTCTGGAAACACCATATATTTT	CASSQVTVVSGNTIYF
TRBD1	TRBV7-2	TRBJ1-2	NA	TGTGCCAGCAGCCTGACAGGGAATGGCTACACCTTC	CASSLTGNGYTF
NA	TRBV7-8	TRBJ1-2	NA	TGTGCCAGCAGCTCAACCTGGTTTGGGCAGGGGACCTATGGCTACACCTTC	CASSSTWFGQGTYGYTF
NA	TRBV30	TRBJ1-2	NA	TGTGCCTGGAGTCATATTTATGGACAGAGCCCGACCTTC	CAWSHIYGQSPTF
NA	TRBV3-1/TRBV3-2	TRBJ2-3	NA	TGTGCCAGCACCCAGGCCAGGGGCACAGATACGCAGTATTTT	CASTQARGTDTQYF
NA	TRBV5-1	TRBJ1-1	NA	TGCGCCAGCAGCTTCCAAGGGGCCTTCCCTGAAGCTTTCTTT	CASSFQGAFPEAFF
TRBD1	TRBV25-1	TRBJ1-6	NA	TGTGCCAGCAGTGAACGGGGCAGGGGGGAATCACCCCTCCACTTT	CASSERGRGESPLHF
TRBD1	TRBV7-3	TRBJ1-6	few	TGTGCCAGCAGCCGGGACAGGGGATGGGATTCACCCCTCCACTTT	CASSRDRGWDSPLHF
NA	TRBV7-9	TRBJ1-1	few	TGTGCCAGCAGCTTAAATCGGGACACTGAAGCTTTCTTT	CASSLNRDTEAFF
NA	TRBV19	TRBJ1-5	NA	TGTGCCAGTAGTATACGATGGGGCCTTCAGCCCCAGCATTTT	CASSIRWGLQPQHF
NA	TRBV6-6	TRBJ1-1	NA	TGTGCCAGCAGTCGACACACAGAGGGATCTGAAGCTTTCTTT	CASSRHTEGSEAFF
NA	TRBV7-2	TRBJ1-1	NA	TGTGCCAGCAGCTTAAGGGTAATCACTGAAGCTTTCTTT	CASSLRVITEAFF
NA	TRBV18	TRBJ1-3	NA	TGTGCCAGCTCACCATTTTCTGATGCAGGAAACACCATATATTTT	CASSPFSDAGNTIYF
NA	TRBV28	TRBJ1-1	NA	TGTGCCAGCAGTTTAGTAACTGGGACTGAAGCTTTCTTT	CASSLVTGTEAFF
NA	TRBV5-1	TRBJ2-1	NA	TGCGCCAGCGCCCCTTTAACCAGAAGCTCCTACAATGAGCAGTTCTTC	CASAPLTRSSYNEQFF